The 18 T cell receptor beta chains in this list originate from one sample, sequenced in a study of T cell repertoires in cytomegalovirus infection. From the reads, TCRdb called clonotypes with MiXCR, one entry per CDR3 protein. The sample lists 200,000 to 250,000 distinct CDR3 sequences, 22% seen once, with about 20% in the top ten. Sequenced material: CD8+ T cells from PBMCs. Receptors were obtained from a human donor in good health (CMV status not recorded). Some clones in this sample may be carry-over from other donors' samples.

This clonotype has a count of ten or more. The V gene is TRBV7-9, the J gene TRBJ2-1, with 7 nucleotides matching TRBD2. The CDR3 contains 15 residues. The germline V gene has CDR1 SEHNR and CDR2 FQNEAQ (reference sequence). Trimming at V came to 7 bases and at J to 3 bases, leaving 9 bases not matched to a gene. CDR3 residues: CASIPWGGDYNEQFF. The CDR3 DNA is TGTGCCAGCATCCCCTGGGGGGGGGACTACAATGAGCAGTTCTTC.

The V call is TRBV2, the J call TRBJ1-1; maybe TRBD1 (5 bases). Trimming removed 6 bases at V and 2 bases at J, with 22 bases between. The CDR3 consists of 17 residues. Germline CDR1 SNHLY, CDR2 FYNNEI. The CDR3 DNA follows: TGTGCCAGCAGCTTCCCCGGGGAGGGGCGCCCCAACACTGAAGCTTTCTTT. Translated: CASSFPGEGRPNTEAFF.

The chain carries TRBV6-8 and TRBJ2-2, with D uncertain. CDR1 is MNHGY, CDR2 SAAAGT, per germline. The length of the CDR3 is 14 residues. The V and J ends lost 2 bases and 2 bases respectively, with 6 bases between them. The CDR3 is CASSYGVNTGELFF. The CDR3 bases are TGTGCCAGCAGTTACGGGGTTAACACCGGGGAGCTGTTTTTT.

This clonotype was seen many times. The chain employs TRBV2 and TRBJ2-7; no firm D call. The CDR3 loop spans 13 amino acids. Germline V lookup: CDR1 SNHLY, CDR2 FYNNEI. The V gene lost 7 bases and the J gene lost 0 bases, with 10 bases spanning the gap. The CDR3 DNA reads TGTGCCAGCATTGTCAGTTTCTCCTACGAGCAGTACTTC. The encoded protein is CASIVSFSYEQYF.

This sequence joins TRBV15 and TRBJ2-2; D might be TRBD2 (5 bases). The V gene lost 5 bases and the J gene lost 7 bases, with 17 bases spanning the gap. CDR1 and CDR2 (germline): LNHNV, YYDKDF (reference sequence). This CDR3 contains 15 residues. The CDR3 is CATSATRDPGGELFF. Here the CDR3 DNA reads TGTGCCACCAGCGCTACCCGGGATCCGGGCGGGGAGCTGTTTTTT. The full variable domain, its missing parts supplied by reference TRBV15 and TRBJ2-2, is DAMVIQNPRYQVTQFGKPVTLSCSQTLNHNVMYWYQQKSSQAPKLLFHYYDKDFNNEADTPDNFQSRRPNTSFCFLDIRSPGLGDTAMYLCATSATRDPGGELFFGEGSRLTVL.

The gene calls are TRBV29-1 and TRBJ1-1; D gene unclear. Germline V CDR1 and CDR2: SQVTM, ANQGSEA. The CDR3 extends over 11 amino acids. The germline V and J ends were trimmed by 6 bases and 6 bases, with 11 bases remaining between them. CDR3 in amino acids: CSVPAVPEAFF. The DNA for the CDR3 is TGCAGCGTCCCGGCTGTCCCTGAAGCTTTCTTT.

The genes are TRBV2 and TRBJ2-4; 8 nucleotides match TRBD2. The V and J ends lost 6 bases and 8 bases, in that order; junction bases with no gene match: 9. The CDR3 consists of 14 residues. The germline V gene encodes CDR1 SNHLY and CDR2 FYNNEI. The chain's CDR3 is CASSLTSEGDIQYF. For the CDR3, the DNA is TGTGCCAGCAGCTTGACTAGCGAGGGGGACATTCAGTACTTC.

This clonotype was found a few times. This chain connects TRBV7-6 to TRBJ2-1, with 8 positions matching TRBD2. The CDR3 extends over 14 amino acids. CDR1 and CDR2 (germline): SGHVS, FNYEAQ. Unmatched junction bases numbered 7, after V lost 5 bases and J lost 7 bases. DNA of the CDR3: TGTGCCAGCAGCCCCCGGGGGGGCAAAAATGAGCAGTTCTTC. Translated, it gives CASSPRGGKNEQFF.

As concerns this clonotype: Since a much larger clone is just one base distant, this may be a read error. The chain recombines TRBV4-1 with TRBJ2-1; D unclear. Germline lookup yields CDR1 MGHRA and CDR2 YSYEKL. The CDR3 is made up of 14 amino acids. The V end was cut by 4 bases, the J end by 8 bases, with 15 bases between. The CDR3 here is CASSPDLGPDEQFF. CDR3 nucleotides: TGCGCCAGCAGCCCAGATCTAGGACCCGATGAGCAGTTCTTC.

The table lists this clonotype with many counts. The CDR3 region is CASSLRIGVSTDTQYF. The CDR3 DNA reads as TGTGCCAGCAGCCTACGGATCGGGGTGAGCACAGATACGCAGTATTTT. The rearrangement joins TRBV7-2 to TRBJ2-3; tentative D call: TRBD2 (5 bases). Germline CDR1 is SGHTA and CDR2 is FQGNSA. The germline V and J ends were trimmed by 5 bases and 0 bases, with 15 bases remaining between them. The CDR3 extends over 16 amino acids.

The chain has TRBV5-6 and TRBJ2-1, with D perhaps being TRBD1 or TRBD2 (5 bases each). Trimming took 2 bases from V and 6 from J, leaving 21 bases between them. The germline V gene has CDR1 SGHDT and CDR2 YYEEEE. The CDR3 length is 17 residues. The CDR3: CASSFLREGLGANEQFF. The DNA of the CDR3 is TGTGCCAGCAGCTTCCTTCGCGAGGGGCTCGGGGCCAATGAGCAGTTCTTC.

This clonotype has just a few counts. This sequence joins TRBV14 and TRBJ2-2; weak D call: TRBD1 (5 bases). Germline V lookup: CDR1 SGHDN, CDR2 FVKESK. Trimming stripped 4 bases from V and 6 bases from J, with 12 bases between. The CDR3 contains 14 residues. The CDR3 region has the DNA TGTGCCAGCAGCCGGAGTACAGGTGCCGGGGAGCTGTTTTTT. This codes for CASSRSTGAGELFF.

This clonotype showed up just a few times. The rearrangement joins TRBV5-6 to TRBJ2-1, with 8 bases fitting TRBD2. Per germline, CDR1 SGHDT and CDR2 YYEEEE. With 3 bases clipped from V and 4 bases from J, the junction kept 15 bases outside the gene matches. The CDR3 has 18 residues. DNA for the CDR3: TGTGCCAGCAGCTCTTGGGGATGGAGTAGCGGGGCGTACAATGAGCAGTTCTTC. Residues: CASSSWGWSSGAYNEQFF.

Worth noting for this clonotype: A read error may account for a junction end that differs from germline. The CDR3 sequence: CASSMTSGEHGVLFF. The CDR3 DNA follows: TGTGCCAGTAGCATGACTAGCGGCGAGCACGGGGTGCTGTTTTTT. The rearrangement links TRBV7-2 to TRBJ2-2, with 9 positions matching TRBD2. From germline, CDR1 is SGHTA and CDR2 FQGNSA. The CDR3 runs to 15 residues.

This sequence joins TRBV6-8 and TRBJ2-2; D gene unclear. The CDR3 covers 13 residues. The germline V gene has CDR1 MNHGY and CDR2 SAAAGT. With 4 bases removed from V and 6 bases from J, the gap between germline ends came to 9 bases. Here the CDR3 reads CASSSSLSGELFF. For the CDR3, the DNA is TGTGCCAGCAGTTCCTCCTTATCCGGGGAGCTGTTTTTT.

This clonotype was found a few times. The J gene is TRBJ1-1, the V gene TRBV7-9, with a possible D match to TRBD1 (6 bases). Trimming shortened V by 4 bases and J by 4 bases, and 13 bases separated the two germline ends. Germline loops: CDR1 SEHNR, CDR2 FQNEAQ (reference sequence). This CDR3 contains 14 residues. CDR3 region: CASSSQGIGTEAFF. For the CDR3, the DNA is TGTGCCAGCAGCTCTCAGGGGATCGGCACTGAAGCTTTCTTT.

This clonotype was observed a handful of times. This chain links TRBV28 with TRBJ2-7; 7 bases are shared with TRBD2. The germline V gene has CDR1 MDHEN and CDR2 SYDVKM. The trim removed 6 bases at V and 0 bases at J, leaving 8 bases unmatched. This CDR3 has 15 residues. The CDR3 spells CASRNSGEPSYEQYF. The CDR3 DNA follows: TGTGCCAGCAGGAACAGCGGGGAGCCCTCCTACGAGCAGTACTTC.

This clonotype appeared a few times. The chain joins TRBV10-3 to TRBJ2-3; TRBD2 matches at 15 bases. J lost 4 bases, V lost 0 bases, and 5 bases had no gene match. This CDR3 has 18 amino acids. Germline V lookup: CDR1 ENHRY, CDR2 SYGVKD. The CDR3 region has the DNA TGTGCCATCAGTGAGTCTGGACTAGCGGGGGGGCCATCAGATACGCAGTATTTT. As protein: CAISESGLAGGPSDTQYF.